This record covers a single T cell receptor beta chain. Its matching antigen is unknown. The data originate from a study of T cell repertoires in cytomegalovirus infection. Regarding the study as a whole: Summed public TCR beta family frequency identified CMV carriers bearing the relevant HLA.

Via MiXCR, TCRdb re-called the reads, giving one row per CDR3 protein. The profile shows under 200,000 distinct CDR3 sequences, over 15% of them singletons. V gave up 8 bases and J gave up 0 bases; unmatched junction bases: 11. Germline V gene data show CDR1 as MNHNS and CDR2 as SASEGT. The CDR3 consists of 16 residues. This sequence joins TRBV6-1 and TRBJ1-2, with 8 bases lining up with TRBD1. Sequenced sample: CD8+ T cells from PBMCs. This clonotype originated in a human donor in good health (CMV status not recorded). Some clones in this sample may be carry-over from other donors' samples. CDR3 nucleotides: TGTGCCAGCGCAAAACGACAGGGGCCAGCTAACTATGGCTACACCTTC. Translating gives CASAKRQGPANYGYTF.